The T cell receptor (beta chain) described here comes from a study of blood T cell repertoires in COVID-19. Living in under 30 US areas, the participants were between about 18 and 100 years of age. Assignment of participants to cohorts was predicated upon participant-reported clinical history. The germline V gene has CDR1 SGHVS and CDR2 FQNEAQ. V lost 1 base and J lost 2; bases outside the gene matches: 6. The length of the CDR3 is 16 residues. Per the authors' pipeline: Estimation of nucleated cell counts was performed using reference gene primer amplification. TCRdb's table, derived via immunoSEQ multiplex PCR, lists solely in-frame clones and lacks some. The DNA gave D and trimming, while V, J and clone size come from that table. The sample has under 200,000 clones; about 80% are singletons.

The J gene is TRBJ2-3, the V gene TRBV7-8, with 7 bases matching TRBD2. The receptor was derived from a woman aged 60-75 years with acute COVID-19. The sequenced sample was PBMCs or T cells enriched from blood (not recorded which). CDR3 region: CASSLGGAGLTDTQYF. The CDR3, as DNA: TGTGCCAGCAGCTTAGGGGGAGCGGGGCTCACAGATACGCAGTATTTT.